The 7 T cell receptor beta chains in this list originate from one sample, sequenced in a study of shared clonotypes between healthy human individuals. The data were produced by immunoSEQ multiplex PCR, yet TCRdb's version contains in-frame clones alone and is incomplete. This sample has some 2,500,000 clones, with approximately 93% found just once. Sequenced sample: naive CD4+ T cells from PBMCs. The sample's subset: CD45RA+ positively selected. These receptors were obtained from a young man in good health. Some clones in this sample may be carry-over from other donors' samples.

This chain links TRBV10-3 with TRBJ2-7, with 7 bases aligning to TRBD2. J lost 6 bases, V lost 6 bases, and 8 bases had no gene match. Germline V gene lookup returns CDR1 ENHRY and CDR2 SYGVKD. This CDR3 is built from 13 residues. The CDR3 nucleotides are TGTGCCATCAGCGGACTAGAGATTGGCGAGCAGTACTTC. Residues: CAISGLEIGEQYF.

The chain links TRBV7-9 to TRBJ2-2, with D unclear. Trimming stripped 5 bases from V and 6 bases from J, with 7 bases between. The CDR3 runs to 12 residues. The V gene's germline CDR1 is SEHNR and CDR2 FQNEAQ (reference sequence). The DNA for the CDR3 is TGTGCCAGCAGCCACTCCTCCGGGGAGCTGTTTTTT. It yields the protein CASSHSSGELFF.

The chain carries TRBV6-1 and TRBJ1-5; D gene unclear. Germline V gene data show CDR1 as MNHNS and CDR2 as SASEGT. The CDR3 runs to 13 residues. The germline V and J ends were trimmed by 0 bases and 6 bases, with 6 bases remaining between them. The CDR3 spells CASSEAESQPQHF. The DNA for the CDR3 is TGTGCCAGCAGTGAAGCGGAGTCTCAGCCCCAGCATTTT.

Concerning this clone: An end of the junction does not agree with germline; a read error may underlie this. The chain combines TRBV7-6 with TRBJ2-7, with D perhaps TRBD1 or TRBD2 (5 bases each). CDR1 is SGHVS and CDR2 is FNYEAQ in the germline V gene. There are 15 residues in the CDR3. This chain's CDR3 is CASSLEGFSRDGFNF. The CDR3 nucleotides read TGTGCCAGCAGCTTAGAAGGGTTCAGCCGGGACGGCTTTAACTTC.

The CDR3 DNA reads TGTGCCAGCAGTGGAGCCCCCGGGACAGGGTCCTACGAGCAGTACTTC. It codes for CASSGAPGTGSYEQYF. The chain uses TRBV25-1 and TRBJ2-5, with TRBD1 identical over 9 bases. Judging by the DNA end, TRBJ2-7 fits better; the J call may be wrong. The CDR3 extends over 16 amino acids. Germline-derived CDR1 and CDR2 are MGHDK and SYGVNS.

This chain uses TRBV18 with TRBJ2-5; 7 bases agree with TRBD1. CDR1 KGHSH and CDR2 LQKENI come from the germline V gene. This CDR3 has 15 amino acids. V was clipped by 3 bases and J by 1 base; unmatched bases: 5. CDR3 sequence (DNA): TGTGCCAGCTCACCGACCTCAGGGGGCCAAGAGACCCAGTACTTC. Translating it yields CASSPTSGGQETQYF.

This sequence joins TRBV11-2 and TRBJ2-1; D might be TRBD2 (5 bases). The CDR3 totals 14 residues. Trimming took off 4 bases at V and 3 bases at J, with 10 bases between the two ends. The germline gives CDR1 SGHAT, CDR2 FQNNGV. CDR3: CASSSSDYYNEQFF. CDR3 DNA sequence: TGTGCCAGCAGCTCCTCCGACTACTACAATGAGCAGTTCTTC. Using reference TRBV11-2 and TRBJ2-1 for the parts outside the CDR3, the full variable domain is EAGVAQSPRYKIIEKRQSVAFWCNPISGHATLYWYQQILGQGPKLLIQFQNNGVVDDSQLPKDRFSAERLKGVDSTLKIQPAKLEDSAVYLCASSSSDYYNEQFFGPGTRLTVL.